Here is one TCR beta chain with its context. Its antigen remains unidentified. Base qualities are missing; no much larger clone stands one base away. Sample treatment or condition, as interpreted from the label and publication: allogeneic hematopoietic cell transplantation with graft depleted of TCRalphabeta T cells and CD19 B cells. Transplant recipients were children who received TCRalphabeta/CD19-depleted allogeneic hematopoietic cell grafts. The sample comes from a study of T-cell reconstitution after alpha-beta-depleted transplantation in children (dated by TCRdb to 2015 to 2016). Broadly, across the study: The study quantitatively tracked T-cell immune reconstitution after TCRalphabeta/CD19-depleted allogeneic hematopoietic cell transplantation in children using TCR repertoire profiling. What the work shows at the level of the full study, not this receptor alone: The apparently early alphabetaT-cell count recovery about two months after transplant was reportedly dependent on only several hundred rapidly expanded clones derived from non-depleted graft cells. In some patients, the high TCRbeta diversity seen at day 60 was put down to recipient T cells and intrathymic progenitors that had survived conditioning. The frequencies of hyperexpanded clones fell over the following months, and after one year, T-cell counts and TCRbeta diversity were mostly attributed to newly produced T cells.

The protocol used for the library was PCR. Sequencing used an Illumina HiSeq 2500. Molecular barcoding was employed in the preparation of TCR libraries, with unique molecular identifiers being used to normalize TCRbeta repertoire quantification. TCRdb reprocessed the public reads (quality trimming at Q25 with fastp, clone calling with MiXCR) and kept in-frame beta chains. Each entry merges the rows of one CDR3 protein and shows their most common DNA and genes. The table for this sample lists under 50,000 distinct CDR3 sequences; around 53% of them were counted only once. In total, the top ten clones hold more than 30% of the sample. CDR1 and CDR2, per the germline V gene, are SGHRS and YFSETQ. Trimming at the junction amounts to 0 bases on V and 3 bases on J, and the germline ends lie 12 bases apart. The CDR3 runs 15 amino acids, cysteine and phenylalanine included. Just the 45-base CDR3 DNA is kept, in frame starting at base 1.

Sequences were derived from peripheral blood, sampled before TCRalphabeta/CD19-depleted stem cell transplant. The source is a boy younger than two with SCID, due to receive a stem cell transplant. This sequence uses TRBV5-1 and TRBJ1-1; the D segment cannot be called with confidence. Here is the DNA: TGCGCCAGCAGCTTGGCCCCCGGCAGCTACACTGAAGCTTTCTTT. Translated, this is CASSLAPGSYTEAFF. Extended through the reference TRBV5-1 and TRBJ1-1 proteins, this CDR3 yields the full variable domain: KAGVTQTPRYLIKTRGQQVTLSCSPISGHRSVSWYQQTPGQGLQFLFEYFSETQRNKGNFPGRFSGRQFSNSRSEMNVSTLELGDSALYLCASSLAPGSYTEAFFGQGTRLTVV.